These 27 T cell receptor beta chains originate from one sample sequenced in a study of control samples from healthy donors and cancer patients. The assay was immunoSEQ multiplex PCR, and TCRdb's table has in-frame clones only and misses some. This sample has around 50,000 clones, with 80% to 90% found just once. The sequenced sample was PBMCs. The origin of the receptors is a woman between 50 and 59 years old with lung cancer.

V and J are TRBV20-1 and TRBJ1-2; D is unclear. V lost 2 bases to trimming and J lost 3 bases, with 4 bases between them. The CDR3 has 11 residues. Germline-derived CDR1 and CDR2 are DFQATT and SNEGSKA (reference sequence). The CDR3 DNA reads TGCAGTGCTAGACAGTACTATGGCTACACCTTC. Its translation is CSARQYYGYTF.

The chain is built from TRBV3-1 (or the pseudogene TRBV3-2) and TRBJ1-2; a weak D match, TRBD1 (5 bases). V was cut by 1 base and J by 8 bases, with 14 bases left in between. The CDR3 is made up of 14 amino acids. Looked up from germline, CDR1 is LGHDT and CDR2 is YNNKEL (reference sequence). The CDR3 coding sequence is TGTGCCAGCAGCCAAGGAGCAGGGTGGAAGGGCTACACCTTC. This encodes CASSQGAGWKGYTF.

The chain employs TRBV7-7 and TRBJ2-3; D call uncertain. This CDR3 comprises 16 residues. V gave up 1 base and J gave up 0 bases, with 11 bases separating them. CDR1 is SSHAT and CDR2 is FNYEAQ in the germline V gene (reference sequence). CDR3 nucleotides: TGTGCCAGCAGCTTAGGATCGTTTACTAGCACAGATACGCAGTATTTT. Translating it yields CASSLGSFTSTDTQYF.

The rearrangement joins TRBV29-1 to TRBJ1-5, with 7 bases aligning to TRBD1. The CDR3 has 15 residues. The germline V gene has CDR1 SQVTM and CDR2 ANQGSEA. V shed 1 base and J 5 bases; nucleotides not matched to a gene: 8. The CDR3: CSVEGMGGGDQPQHF. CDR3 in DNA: TGCAGCGTTGAAGGGATGGGAGGGGGCGATCAGCCCCAGCATTTT.

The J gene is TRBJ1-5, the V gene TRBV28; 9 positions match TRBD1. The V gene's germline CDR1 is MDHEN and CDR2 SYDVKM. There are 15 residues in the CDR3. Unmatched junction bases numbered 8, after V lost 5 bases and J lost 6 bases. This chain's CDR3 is CASSRQTGGVQPQHF. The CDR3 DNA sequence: TGTGCCAGCAGTCGGCAAACAGGGGGCGTTCAGCCCCAGCATTTT.

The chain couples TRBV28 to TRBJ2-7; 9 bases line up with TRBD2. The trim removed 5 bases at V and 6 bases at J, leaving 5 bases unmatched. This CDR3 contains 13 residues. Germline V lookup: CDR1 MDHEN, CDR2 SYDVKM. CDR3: CASSNRRGGEQYF. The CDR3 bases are TGTGCCAGCAGTAACAGGCGGGGGGGCGAGCAGTACTTC.

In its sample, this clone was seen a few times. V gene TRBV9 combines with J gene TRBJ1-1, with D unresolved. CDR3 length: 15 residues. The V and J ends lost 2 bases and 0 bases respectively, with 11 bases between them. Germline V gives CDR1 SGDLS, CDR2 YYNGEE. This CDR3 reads CASSVAVSMNTEAFF. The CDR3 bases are TGTGCCAGCAGCGTCGCTGTCTCGATGAACACTGAAGCTTTCTTT.

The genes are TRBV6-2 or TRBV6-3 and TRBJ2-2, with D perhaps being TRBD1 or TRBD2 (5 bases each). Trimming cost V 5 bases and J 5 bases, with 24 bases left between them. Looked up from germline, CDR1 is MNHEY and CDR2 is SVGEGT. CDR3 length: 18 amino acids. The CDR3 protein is CASSPQQFRLGGTGELFF. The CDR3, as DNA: TGTGCCAGCAGTCCCCAACAGTTCCGACTTGGGGGTACCGGGGAGCTGTTTTTT.

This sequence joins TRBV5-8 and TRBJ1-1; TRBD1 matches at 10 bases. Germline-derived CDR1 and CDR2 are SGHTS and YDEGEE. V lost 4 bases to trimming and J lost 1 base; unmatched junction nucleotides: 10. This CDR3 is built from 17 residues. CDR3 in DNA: TGTGCCAGCAGCGGGACAGGGGCCCCCTCATCGAACACTGAAGCTTTCTTT. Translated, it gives CASSGTGAPSSNTEAFF.

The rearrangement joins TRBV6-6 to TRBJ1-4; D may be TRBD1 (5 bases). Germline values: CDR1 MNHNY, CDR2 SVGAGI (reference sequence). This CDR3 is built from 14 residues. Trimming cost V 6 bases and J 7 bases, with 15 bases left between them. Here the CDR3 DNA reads TGTGCCAGCAGACGCCCCACAGGCGGTGAAAAACTGTTTTTT. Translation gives CASRRPTGGEKLFF.

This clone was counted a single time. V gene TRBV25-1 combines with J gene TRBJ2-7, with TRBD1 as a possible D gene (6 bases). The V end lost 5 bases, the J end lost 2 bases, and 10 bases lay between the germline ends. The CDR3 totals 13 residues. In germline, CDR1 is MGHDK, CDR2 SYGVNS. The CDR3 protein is CASSPTGTYEQYF. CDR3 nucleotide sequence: TGTGCCAGCAGTCCTACAGGGACCTACGAGCAGTACTTC.

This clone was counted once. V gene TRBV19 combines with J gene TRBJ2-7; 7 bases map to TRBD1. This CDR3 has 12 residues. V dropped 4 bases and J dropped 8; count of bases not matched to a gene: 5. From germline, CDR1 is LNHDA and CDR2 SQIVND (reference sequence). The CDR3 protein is CASSTGQLKQYF. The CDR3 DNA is TGTGCCAGTAGTACGGGACAGTTAAAGCAGTACTTC.

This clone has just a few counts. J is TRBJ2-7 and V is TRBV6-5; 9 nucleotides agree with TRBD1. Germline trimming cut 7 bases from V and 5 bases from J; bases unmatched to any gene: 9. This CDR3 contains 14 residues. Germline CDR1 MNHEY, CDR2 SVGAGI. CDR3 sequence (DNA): TGTGCCAGCAAACGCCGGGACAGGGTCCACGAGCAGTACTTC. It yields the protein CASKRRDRVHEQYF.

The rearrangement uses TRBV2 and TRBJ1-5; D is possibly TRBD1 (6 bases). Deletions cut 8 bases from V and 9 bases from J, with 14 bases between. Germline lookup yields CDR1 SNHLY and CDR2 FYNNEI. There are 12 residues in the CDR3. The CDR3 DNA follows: TGTGCCAGCCGAGGGGGAGGCAGGCCCCAGCATTTT. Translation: CASRGGGRPQHF.

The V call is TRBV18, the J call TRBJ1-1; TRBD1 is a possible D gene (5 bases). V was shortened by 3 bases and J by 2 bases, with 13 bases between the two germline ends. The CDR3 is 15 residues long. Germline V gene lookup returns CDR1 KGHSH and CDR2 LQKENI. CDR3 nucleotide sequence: TGTGCCAGCTCACCTTGGGGACGGACCAACACTGAAGCTTTCTTT. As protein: CASSPWGRTNTEAFF.

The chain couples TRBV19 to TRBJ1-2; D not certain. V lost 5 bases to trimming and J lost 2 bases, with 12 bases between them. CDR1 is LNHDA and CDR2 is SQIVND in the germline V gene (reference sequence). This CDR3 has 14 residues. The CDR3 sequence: CASSSSSANYGYTF. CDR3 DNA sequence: TGTGCCAGTAGTTCTTCCTCGGCGAACTATGGCTACACCTTC.

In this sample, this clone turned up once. The chain's CDR3 is CASSGQVYSGANVLTF. In DNA, the CDR3 is TGTGCCAGCAGCGGGCAGGTTTACTCTGGGGCCAACGTCCTGACTTTC. J is TRBJ2-6 and V is TRBV5-4; D ambiguous. The CDR3 loop spans 16 amino acids. Between the trimmed V and J ends, which lost 4 bases and 0 bases, there was a span of 11 bases. Germline CDR1 and CDR2: SGHNT and YYREEE (reference sequence).

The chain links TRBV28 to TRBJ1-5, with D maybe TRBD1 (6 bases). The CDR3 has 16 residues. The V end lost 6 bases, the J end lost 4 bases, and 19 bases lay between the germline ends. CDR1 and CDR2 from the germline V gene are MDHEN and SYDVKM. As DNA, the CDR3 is TGTGCCAGCAGAATAGGGGGGCAGGAGTCAAATCAGCCCCAGCATTTT. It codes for CASRIGGQESNQPQHF.

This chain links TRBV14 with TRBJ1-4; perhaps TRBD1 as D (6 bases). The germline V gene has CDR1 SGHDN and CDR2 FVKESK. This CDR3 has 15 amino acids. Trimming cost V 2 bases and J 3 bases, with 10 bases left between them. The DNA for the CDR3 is TGTGCCAGCAGCCAAACGGGACAAGCTAATGAAAAACTGTTTTTT. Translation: CASSQTGQANEKLFF.

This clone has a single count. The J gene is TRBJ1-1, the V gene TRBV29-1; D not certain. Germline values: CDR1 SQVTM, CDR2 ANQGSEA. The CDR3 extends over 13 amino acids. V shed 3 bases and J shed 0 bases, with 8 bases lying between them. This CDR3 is CSVEGRVNTEAFF. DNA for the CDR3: TGCAGCGTTGAGGGCAGAGTGAACACTGAAGCTTTCTTT.

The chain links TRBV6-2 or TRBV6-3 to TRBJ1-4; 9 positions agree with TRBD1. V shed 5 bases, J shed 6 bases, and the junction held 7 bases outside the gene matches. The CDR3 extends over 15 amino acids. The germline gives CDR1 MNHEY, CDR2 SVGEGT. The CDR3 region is CASSAYRGQDEKLFF. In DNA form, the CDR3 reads TGTGCCAGCAGTGCTTACAGGGGGCAAGATGAAAAACTGTTTTTT.

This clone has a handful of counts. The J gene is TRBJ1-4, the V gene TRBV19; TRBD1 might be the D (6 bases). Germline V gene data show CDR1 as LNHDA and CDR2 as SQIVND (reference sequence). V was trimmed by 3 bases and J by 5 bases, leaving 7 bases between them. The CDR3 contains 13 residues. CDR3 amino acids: CASSIGTNEKLFF. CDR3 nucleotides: TGTGCCAGTAGTATTGGGACAAATGAAAAACTGTTTTTT.

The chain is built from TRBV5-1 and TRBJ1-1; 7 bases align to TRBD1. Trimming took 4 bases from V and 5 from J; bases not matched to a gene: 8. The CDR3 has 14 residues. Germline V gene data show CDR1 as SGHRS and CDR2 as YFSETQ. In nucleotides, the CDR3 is TGCGCCAGCAGCCAAGGGACAGTTGGGACTGAAGCTTTCTTT. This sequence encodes CASSQGTVGTEAFF.

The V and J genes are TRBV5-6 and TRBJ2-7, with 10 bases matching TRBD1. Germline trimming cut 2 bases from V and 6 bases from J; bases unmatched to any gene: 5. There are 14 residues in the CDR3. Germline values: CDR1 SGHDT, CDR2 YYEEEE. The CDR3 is CASSFGQGVGEQYF. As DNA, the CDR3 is TGTGCCAGCAGCTTTGGACAGGGGGTGGGCGAGCAGTACTTC.

In DNA, the CDR3 is TGTGCCAGCAGTTTTGCCCCAGGGGTCGAGCAGTACTTC. This gives the protein CASSFAPGVEQYF. The V call is TRBV12-3 or TRBV12-4, the J call TRBJ2-7; maybe TRBD1 (6 bases). Trimming stripped 3 bases from V and 6 bases from J, with 12 bases between. The CDR3 length is 13 residues.

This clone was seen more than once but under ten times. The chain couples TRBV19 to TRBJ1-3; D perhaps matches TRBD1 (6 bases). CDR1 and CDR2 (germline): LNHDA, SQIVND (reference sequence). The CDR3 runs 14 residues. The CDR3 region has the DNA TGTGCTTCAGGGGTGGGGAGCACTGGAAACACCATATATTTT. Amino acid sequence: CASGVGSTGNTIYF.

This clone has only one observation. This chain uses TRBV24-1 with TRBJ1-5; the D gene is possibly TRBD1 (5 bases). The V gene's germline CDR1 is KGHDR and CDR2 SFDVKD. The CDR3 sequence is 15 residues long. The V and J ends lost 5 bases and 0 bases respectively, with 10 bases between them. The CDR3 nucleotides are TGTGCCACCAGTGCTTCGGGGCTTAGCAATCAGCCCCAGCATTTT. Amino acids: CATSASGLSNQPQHF.